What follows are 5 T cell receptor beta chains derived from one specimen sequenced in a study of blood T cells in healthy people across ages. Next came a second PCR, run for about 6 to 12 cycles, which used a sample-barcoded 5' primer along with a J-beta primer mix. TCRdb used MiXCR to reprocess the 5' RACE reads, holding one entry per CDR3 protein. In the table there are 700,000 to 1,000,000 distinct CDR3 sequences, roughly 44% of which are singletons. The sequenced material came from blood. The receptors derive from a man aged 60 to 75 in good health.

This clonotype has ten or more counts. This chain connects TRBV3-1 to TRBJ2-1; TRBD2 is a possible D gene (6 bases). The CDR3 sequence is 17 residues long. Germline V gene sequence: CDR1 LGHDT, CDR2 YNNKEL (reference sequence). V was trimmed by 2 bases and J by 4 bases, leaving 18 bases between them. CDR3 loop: CASSQRRPSALYNEQFF. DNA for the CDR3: TGTGCCAGCAGCCAACGGCGTCCTAGCGCTCTTTACAATGAGCAGTTCTTC.

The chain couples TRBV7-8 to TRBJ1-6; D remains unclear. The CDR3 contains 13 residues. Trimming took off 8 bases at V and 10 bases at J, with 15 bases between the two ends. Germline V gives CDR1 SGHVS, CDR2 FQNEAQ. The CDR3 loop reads CASGGGGYSPLHF. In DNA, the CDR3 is TGTGCCAGCGGAGGCGGAGGGTACTCACCCCTCCACTTT.

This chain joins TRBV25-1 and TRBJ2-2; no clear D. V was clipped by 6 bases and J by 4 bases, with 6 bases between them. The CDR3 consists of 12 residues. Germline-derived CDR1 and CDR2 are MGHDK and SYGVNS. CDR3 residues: CASRQVTGELFF. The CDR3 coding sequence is TGTGCCAGCAGGCAGGTCACCGGGGAGCTGTTTTTT.

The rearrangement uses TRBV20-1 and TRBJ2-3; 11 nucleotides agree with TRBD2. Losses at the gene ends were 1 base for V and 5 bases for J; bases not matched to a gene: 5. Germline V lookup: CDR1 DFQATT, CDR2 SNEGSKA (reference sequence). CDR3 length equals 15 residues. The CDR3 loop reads CSARGRSGGVDTQYF. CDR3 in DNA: TGCAGTGCTAGAGGTCGTAGCGGGGGGGTAGATACGCAGTATTTT.

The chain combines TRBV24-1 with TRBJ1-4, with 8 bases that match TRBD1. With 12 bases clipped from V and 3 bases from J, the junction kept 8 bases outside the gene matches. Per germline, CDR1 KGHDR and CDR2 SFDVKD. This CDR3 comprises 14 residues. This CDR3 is CASEPTGANEKLFF. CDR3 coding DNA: TGTGCCTCGGAACCGACAGGGGCTAATGAAAAACTGTTTTTT.